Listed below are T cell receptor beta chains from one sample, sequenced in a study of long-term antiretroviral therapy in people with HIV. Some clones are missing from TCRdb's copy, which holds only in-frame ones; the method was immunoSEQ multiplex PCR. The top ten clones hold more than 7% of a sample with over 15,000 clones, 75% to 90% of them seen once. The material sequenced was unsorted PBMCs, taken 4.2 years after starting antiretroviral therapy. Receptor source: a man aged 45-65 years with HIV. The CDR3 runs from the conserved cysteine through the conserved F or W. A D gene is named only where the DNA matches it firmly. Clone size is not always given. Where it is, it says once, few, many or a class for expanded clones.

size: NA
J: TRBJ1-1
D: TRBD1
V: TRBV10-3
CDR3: CAISFSQGDTEAFF
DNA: TGTGCCATCAGTTTCTCACAGGGGGACACTGAAGCTTTCTTT

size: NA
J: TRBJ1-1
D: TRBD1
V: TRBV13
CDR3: CASSLLTGDPEAFF
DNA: TGTGCCAGCAGCTTACTCACAGGGGACCCTGAAGCTTTCTTT

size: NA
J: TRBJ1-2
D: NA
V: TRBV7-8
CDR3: CASSFRQDNYGYTF
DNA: TGTGCCAGCAGCTTCCGACAGGACAACTATGGCTACACCTTC

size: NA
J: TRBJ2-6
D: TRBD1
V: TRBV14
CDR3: CASSHQGAWSSGANVLTF
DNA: TGTGCCAGCAGCCACCAGGGGGCGTGGAGCTCTGGGGCCAACGTCCTGACTTTC

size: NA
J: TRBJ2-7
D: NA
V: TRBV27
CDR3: CASSSSLELEQYF
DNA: TGTGCCAGCAGTTCCTCACTTGAACTCGAGCAGTACTTC

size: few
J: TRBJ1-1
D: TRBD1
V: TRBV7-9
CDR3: CASSSGQRNTEAFF
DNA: TGTGCCAGCAGCTCGGGACAGAGGAACACTGAAGCTTTCTTT

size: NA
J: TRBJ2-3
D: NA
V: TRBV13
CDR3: CASSLPGDTQYF
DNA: TGTGCCAGCAGCTTACCAGGAGATACGCAGTATTTT

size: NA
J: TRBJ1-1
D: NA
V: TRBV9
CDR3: CASSVGGRTEAFF
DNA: TGTGCCAGCAGCGTAGGGGGGCGAACTGAAGCTTTCTTT

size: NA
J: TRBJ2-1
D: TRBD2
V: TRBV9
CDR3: CASSTRTSGGGEQFF
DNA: TGTGCCAGCAGCACAAGGACTAGCGGGGGGGGAGAGCAGTTCTTC

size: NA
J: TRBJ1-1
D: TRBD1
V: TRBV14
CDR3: CASSFGQGFMNTEAFF
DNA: TGTGCCAGCAGCTTCGGACAGGGGTTCATGAACACTGAAGCTTTCTTT

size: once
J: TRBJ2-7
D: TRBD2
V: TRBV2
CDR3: CASTTSGGEPGGQYF
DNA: TGTGCCAGCACGACTAGCGGGGGGGAGCCGGGCGGGCAGTACTTC

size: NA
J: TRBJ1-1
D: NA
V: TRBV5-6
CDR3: CASALGTGSYTEAFF
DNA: TGTGCCAGCGCTTTGGGAACAGGGAGTTACACTGAAGCTTTCTTT

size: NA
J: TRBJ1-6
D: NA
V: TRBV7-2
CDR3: CASRLTGSPLHF
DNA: TGTGCCAGCAGGTTAACAGGGTCACCCCTCCACTTT

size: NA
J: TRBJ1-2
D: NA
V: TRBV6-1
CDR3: CASSVRQMGYTF
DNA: TGTGCCAGCAGTGTTAGACAGATGGGGTACACCTTC

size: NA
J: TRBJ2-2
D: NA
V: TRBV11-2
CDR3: CASSLVNTGELFF
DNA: TGTGCCAGCAGCTTAGTTAACACCGGGGAGCTGTTTTTT

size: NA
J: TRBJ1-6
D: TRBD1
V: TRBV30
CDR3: CAWSLGQGDSPLHF
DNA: TGTGCCTGGAGCCTCGGACAGGGGGATTCACCCCTCCACTTT

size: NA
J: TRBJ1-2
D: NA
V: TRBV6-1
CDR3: CASKGPYRQGYGYTF
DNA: TGTGCCAGCAAGGGCCCCTACCGACAAGGCTATGGCTACACCTTC

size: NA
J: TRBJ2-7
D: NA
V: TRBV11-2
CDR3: CASSLAGYEQYF
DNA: TGTGCCAGCAGCCTCGCGGGCTACGAGCAGTACTTC

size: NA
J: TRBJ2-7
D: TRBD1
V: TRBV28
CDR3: CASSSDRVQEYF
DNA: TGTGCCAGCAGTTCCGACAGGGTTCAGGAGTACTTC

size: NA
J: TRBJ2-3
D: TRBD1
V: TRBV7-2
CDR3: CASSFMDRADTQYF
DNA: TGTGCCAGCAGCTTTATGGACAGGGCAGATACGCAGTATTTT

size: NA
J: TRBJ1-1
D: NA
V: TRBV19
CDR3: CASTLAPNTEAFF
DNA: TGTGCCAGTACTCTGGCTCCGAACACTGAAGCTTTCTTT

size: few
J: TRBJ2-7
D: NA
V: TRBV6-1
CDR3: CASSAATMSSYEQYF
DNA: TGTGCCAGCAGCGCGGCAACAATGAGCTCCTACGAGCAGTACTTC

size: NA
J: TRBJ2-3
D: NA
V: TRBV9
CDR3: CASSAAGSTDTQYF
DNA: TGTGCCAGCAGCGCGGCGGGAAGCACAGATACGCAGTATTTT

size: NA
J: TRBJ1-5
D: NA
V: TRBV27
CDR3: CASSLAGPHQPQHF
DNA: TGTGCCAGCAGTTTAGCAGGGCCCCATCAGCCCCAGCATTTT

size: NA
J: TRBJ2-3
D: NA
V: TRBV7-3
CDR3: CASSFLGTSTDTQYF
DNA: TGTGCCAGCAGTTTCCTCGGGACTAGCACAGATACGCAGTATTTT

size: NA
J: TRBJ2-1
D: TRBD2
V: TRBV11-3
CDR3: CASSSRLAGFGEQFF
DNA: TGTGCCAGCAGCTCCCGACTAGCGGGGTTTGGTGAGCAGTTCTTC